This TCR beta chain was profiled in a study of CD8 T cells in ankylosing spondylitis. The study, taken as a whole, reports: Characteristic, it appeared, of ankylosing spondylitis blood was a TCR beta motif of roughly eight highly homologous variants.

The germline V gene has CDR1 LGHNA and CDR2 YSLEER. The CDR3 is made up of 14 amino acids. Trimming took off 0 bases at V and 11 bases at J, with 14 bases between the two ends. TCRdb reprocessed the 5' RACE reads with MiXCR, giving one entry per CDR3 protein. Of about 800,000 distinct CDR3 sequences in the sample, 12% are singletons; the top ten hold roughly 0.51%. Comment on this clonotype: The antigen remains unidentified.

The sequence came from a male donor with ankylosing spondylitis. This chain links TRBV4-3 with TRBJ2-1; D is tentatively TRBD1 or TRBD2 (6 bases each). Sequencing was performed on blood, either unsorted or a sorted T cell fraction (not recorded which). The CDR3 DNA reads TGCGCCAGCAGCCAAGATTCTACAGGGACTCAGCAGTTCTTC. This encodes CASSQDSTGTQQFF.